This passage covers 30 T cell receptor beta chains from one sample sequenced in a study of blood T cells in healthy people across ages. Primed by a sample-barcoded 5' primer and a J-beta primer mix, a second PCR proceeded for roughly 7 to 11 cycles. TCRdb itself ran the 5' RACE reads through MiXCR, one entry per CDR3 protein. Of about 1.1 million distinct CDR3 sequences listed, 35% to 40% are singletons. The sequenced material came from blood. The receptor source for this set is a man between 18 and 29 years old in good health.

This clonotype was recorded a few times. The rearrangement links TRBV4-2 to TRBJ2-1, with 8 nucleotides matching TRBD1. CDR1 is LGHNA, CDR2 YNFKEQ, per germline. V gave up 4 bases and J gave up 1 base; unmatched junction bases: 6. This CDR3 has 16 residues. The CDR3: CASSRATGGSYNEQFF. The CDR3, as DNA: TGTGCCAGCAGCCGCGCTACAGGGGGATCCTACAATGAGCAGTTCTTC.

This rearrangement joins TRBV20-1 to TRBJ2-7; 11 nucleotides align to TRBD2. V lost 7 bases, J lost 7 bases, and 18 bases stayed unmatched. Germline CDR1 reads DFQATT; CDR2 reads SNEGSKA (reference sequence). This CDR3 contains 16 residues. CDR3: CSVGPPGLAAYTEQYF. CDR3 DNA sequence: TGCAGTGTTGGGCCCCCGGGACTAGCGGCGTACACTGAGCAGTACTTC.

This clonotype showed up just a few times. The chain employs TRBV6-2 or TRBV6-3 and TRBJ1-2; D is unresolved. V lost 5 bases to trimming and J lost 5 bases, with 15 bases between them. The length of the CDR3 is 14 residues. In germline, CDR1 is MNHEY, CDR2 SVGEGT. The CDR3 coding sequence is TGTGCCAGCAGTCGCCGGGATATACCTTATGGCTACACCTTC. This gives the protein CASSRRDIPYGYTF.

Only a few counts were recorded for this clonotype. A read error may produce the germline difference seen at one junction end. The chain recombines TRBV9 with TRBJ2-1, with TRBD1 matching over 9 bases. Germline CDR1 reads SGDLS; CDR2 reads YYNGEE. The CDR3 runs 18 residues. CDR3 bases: TGTGCCAGCAGCGTCGGCTGGGACAGGGCTTTTTCCTTCAATGAGCAGTTCTTC. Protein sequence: CASSVGWDRAFSFNEQFF.

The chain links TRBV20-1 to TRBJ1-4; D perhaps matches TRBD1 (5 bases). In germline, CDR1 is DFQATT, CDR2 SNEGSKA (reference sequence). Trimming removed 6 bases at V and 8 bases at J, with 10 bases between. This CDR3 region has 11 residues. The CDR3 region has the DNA TGCAGTGCCCCCCGGGACGAAAAACTGTTTTTT. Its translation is CSAPRDEKLFF.

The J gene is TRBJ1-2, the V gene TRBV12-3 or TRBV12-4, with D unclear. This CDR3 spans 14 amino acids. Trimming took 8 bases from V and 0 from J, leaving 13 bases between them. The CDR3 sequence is CASGPRNPNYGYTF. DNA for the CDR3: TGTGCCAGCGGACCAAGAAATCCTAACTATGGCTACACCTTC.

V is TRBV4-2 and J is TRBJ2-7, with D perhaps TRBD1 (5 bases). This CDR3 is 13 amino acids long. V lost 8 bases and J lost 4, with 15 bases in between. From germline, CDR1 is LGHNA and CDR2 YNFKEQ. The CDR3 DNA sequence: TGTGCCAGCGGCGCAGGGATAGATTACGAGCAGTACTTC. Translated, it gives CASGAGIDYEQYF.

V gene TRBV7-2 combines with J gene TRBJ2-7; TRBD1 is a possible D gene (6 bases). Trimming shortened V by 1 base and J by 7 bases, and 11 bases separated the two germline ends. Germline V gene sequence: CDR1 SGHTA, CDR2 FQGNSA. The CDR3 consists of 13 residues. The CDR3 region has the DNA TGTGCCAGCAGCTTAGAACAGGGCTATGAGCAGTACTTC. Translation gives CASSLEQGYEQYF.

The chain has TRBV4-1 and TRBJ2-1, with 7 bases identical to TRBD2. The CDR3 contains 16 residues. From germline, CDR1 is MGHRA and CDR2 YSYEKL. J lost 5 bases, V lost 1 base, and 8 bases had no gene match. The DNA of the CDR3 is TGCGCCAGCAGCCAAGGAATGCTAGCGGAAAACAATGAGCAGTTCTTC. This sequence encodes CASSQGMLAENNEQFF.

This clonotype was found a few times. CDR3 sequence reads: CASSLDEGLGEKLFF. The CDR3 DNA reads as TGTGCCAGCAGCTTAGACGAGGGGCTTGGTGAAAAACTGTTTTTT. The V gene is TRBV7-6, the J gene TRBJ1-4; TRBD1 is a possible D gene (5 bases). Between the trimmed V and J ends, which lost 1 base and 7 bases, there was a span of 13 bases. Per germline, CDR1 SGHVS and CDR2 FNYEAQ. The CDR3 covers 15 residues.

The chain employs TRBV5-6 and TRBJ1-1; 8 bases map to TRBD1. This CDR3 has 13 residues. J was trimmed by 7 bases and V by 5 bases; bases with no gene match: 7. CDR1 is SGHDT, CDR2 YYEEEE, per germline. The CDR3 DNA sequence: TGTGCCAGCAGACTAGACAGGGGATTTGAAGCTTTCTTT. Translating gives CASRLDRGFEAFF.

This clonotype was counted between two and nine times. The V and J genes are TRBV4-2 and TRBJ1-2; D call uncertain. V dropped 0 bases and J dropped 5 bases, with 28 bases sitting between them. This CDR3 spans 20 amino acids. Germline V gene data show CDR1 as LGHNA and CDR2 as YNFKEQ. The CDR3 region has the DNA TGTGCCAGCAGCCAAGATCTGATTTTCGGGCAGATGACTTTGTCTTATGGCTACACCTTC. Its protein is CASSQDLIFGQMTLSYGYTF.

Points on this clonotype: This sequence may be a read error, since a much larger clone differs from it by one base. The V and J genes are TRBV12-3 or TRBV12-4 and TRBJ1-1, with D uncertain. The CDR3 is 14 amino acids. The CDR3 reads CAGSPTTLNTEAFF. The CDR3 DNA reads TGTGCCGGCAGTCCCACCACCTTGAACACTGAAGCTTTCTTT.

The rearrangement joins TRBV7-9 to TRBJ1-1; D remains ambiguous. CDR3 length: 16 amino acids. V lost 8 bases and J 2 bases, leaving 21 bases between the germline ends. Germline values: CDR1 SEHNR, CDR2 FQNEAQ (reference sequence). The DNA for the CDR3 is TGTGCCAGCGCCCGGGTCCACACACGGGGAAACACTGAAGCTTTCTTT. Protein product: CASARVHTRGNTEAFF.

The CDR3 sequence is CASSPDRGEWGHNEQFF. As DNA, the CDR3 is TGCGCCAGCAGCCCCGATAGAGGGGAGTGGGGACACAATGAGCAGTTCTTC. The chain links TRBV4-3 to TRBJ2-1; D tentatively reads TRBD1 or TRBD2 (5 bases each). CDR1 and CDR2 from the germline V gene are LGHNA and YSLEER. The CDR3 spans 17 residues. The ends were cut back, 4 bases at V and 5 bases at J, with 21 bases in the middle.

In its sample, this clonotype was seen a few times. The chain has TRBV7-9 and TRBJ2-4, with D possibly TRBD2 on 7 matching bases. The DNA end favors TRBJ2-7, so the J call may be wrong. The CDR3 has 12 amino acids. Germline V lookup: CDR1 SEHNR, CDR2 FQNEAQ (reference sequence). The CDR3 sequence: CASWGGAREQYF. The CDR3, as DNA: TGTGCCAGCTGGGGGGGGGCCCGCGAGCAGTACTTC.

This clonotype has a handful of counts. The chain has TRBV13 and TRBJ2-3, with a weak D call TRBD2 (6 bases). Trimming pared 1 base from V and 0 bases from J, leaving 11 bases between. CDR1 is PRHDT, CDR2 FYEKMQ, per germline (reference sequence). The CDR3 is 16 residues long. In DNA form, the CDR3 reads TGTGCCAGCAGCTTAGATCGGGGGATCAGCACAGATACGCAGTATTTT. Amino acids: CASSLDRGISTDTQYF.

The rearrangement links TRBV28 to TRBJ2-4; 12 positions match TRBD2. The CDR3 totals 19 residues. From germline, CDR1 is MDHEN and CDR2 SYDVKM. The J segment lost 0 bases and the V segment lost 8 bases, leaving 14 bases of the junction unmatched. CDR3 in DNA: TGTGCCAGCTCTTTTCCACTGGGGACTAGCGGGCTAGCCAAAAACATTCAGTACTTC. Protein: CASSFPLGTSGLAKNIQYF.

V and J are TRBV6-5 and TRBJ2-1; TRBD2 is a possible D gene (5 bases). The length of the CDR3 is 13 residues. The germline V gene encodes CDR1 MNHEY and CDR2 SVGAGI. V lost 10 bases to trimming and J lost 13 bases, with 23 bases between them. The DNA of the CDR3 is TGTGCCACGAGAGGGAACAGAGGATGGACCCAGTTCTTC. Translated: CATRGNRGWTQFF.

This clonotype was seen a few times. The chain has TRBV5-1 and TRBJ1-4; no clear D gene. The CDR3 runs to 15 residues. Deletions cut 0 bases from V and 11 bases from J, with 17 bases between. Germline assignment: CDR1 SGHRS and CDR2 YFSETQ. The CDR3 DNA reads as TGCGCCAGCAGCTTGGAAGAGCCGGTCTCGGGGAAACTGTTTTTT. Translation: CASSLEEPVSGKLFF.

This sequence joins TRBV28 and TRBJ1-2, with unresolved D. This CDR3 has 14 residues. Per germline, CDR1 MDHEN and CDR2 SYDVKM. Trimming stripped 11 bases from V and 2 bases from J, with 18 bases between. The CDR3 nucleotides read TGTGCCTCCCTCCCCGGATTTACGAACTATGGCTACACCTTC. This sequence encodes CASLPGFTNYGYTF.

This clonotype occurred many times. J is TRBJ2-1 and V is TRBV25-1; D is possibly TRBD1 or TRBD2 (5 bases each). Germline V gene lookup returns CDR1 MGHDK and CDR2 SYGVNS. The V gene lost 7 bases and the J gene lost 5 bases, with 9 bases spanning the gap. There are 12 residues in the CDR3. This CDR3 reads CASKGPDNEQFF. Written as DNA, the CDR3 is TGTGCCAGCAAGGGACCCGACAATGAGCAGTTCTTC.

The CDR3, as DNA: TGTGCCAGCAGTTACGGGGGGACAGGGATCCACGAGCAGTACTTC. It specifies CASSYGGTGIHEQYF. This chain uses TRBV6-2 or TRBV6-3 with TRBJ2-5, with 9 nucleotides matching TRBD1. The better agreement between TRBJ2-7 and the DNA end casts doubt on the J call. Germline CDR1 and CDR2: MNHEY and SVGEGT. The CDR3 consists of 15 residues.

Written as DNA, the CDR3 is TGTGCCAGCGCGGCCACAGGGGTCGGCTACACCTTC. It encodes CASAATGVGYTF. The chain has TRBV6-5 and TRBJ1-2; 7 bases align to TRBD1. Unmatched junction bases numbered 8, after V lost 8 bases and J lost 8 bases. The CDR3 spans 12 residues. Germline-derived CDR1 and CDR2 are MNHEY and SVGAGI.

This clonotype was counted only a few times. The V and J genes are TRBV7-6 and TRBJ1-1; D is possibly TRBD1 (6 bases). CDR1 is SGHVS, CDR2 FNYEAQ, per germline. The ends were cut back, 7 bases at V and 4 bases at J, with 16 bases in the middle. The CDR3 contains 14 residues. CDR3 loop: CASTLGGSGTEAFF. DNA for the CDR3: TGTGCCAGCACTTTAGGGGGGTCTGGCACTGAAGCTTTCTTT.

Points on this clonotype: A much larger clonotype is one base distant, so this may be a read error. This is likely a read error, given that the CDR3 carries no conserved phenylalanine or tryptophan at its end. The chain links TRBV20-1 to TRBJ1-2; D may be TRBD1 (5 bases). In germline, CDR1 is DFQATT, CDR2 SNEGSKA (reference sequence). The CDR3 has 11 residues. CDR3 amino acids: CRASGNYGYTL. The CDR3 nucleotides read TGCAGGGCATCAGGGAACTATGGCTACACCCTC.

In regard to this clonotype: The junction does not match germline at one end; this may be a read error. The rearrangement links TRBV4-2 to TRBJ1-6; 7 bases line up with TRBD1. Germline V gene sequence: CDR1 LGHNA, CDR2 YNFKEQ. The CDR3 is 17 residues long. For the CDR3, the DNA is TGTGCCTGCAGCCAAGAAGAATTACAGGGGAGGGATTCACCCCTCCACTTT. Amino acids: CACSQEELQGRDSPLHF.

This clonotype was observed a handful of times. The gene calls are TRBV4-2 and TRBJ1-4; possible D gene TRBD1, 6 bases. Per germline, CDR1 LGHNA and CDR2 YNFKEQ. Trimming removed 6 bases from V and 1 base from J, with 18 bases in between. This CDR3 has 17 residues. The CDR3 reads CASSSLRGQGTNEKLFF. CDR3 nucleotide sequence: TGTGCCAGCAGTAGTTTGCGGGGGCAGGGAACTAATGAAAAACTGTTTTTT.

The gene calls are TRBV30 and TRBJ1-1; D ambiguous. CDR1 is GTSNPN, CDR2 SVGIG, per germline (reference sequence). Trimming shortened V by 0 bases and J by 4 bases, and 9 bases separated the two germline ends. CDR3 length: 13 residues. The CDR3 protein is CAWSVGSATEAFF. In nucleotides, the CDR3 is TGTGCCTGGAGTGTGGGGTCGGCCACTGAAGCTTTCTTT.

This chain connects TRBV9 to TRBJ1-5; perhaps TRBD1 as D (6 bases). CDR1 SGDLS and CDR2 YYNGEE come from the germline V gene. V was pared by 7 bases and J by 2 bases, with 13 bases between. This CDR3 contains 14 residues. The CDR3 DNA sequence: TGTGCCAGCCCTGGACAGCGGGGCAATCAGCCCCAGCATTTT. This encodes CASPGQRGNQPQHF.